These 11 T cell receptor beta chains came from one sample sequenced in a study of blood T cell repertoires in COVID-19. Generated by immunoSEQ multiplex PCR, the TCRdb table keeps only in-frame clones and is missing some. In the table there are about 110,000 clones, around 80% of which are singletons. Input material: peripheral blood. The receptors come from a human donor in a cohort sampled during active or convalescent COVID-19.

The CDR3 DNA reads TGTGCCAGCAGTTACGGGCAGCTGAACACTGAAGCTTTCTTT. As protein: CASSYGQLNTEAFF. The chain recombines TRBV6-2 or TRBV6-3 with TRBJ1-1; D not resolved. There are 14 residues in the CDR3. Germline V gene sequence: CDR1 MNHEY, CDR2 SVGEGT. The V end was cut by 2 bases, the J end by 0 bases, with 7 bases between.

The rearrangement joins TRBV3-1 (or the pseudogene TRBV3-2) to TRBJ2-3; 8 bases map to TRBD2. Germline assignment: CDR1 LGHDT and CDR2 YNNKEL (reference sequence). This CDR3 comprises 16 residues. Trimming cost V 4 bases and J 6 bases; bases outside gene matches: 12. The CDR3 sequence: CASSPGGQGLRDTQYF. The CDR3 region has the DNA TGTGCCAGCAGCCCGGGGGGGCAGGGCCTCCGGGATACGCAGTATTTT.

The chain carries TRBV2 and TRBJ1-4; D perhaps matches TRBD1 (6 bases). The CDR3 has 15 amino acids. Looked up from germline, CDR1 is SNHLY and CDR2 is FYNNEI. Between the trimmed V and J ends, which lost 5 bases and 4 bases, there was a span of 14 bases. CDR3 amino acids: CASSSQGSDNEKLFF. The CDR3 coding sequence is TGTGCCAGCAGTTCACAGGGCTCGGATAATGAAAAACTGTTTTTT.

This clone was detected only a few times. The chain uses TRBV7-9 and TRBJ2-3; D is unresolved. Germline CDR1 is SEHNR and CDR2 is FQNEAQ (reference sequence). The CDR3 extends over 16 amino acids. V lost 1 base, J lost 0 bases, and 11 bases lay in between. CDR3: CASSLGPRASTDTQYF. Written as DNA, the CDR3 is TGTGCCAGCAGCTTAGGTCCACGAGCTAGCACAGATACGCAGTATTTT.

The gene calls are TRBV9 and TRBJ2-1; TRBD2 agrees at 9 bases. V was pared by 1 base and J by 1 base, with 15 bases of the junction left unmatched. CDR1 and CDR2 from the germline V gene are SGDLS and YYNGEE. The CDR3 runs to 20 residues. In nucleotides, the CDR3 is TGTGCCAGCAGCGTACGTTACGGCGGGAGGGCCCTAGATTCCTACAATGAGCAGTTCTTC. Residues: CASSVRYGGRALDSYNEQFF.

This chain uses TRBV10-3 with TRBJ1-2; no firm D call. The CDR3 has 13 amino acids. The V gene lost 0 bases and the J gene lost 5 bases, with 7 bases spanning the gap. Germline-derived CDR1 and CDR2 are ENHRY and SYGVKD. The CDR3 DNA follows: TGTGCCATCAGTGAGTCGCGGTATTATGGCTACACCTTC. Its protein product is CAISESRYYGYTF.

The chain has TRBV5-6 and TRBJ1-1; 8 positions agree with TRBD1. CDR1 is SGHDT and CDR2 is YYEEEE in the germline V gene. V was pared by 2 bases and J by 4 bases, with 4 bases of the junction left unmatched. The CDR3 loop spans 14 amino acids. Here the CDR3 reads CASSFNRGATEAFF. The CDR3 DNA sequence: TGTGCCAGCAGCTTCAACAGGGGGGCCACTGAAGCTTTCTTT. The entire variable domain, with the rest obtained from reference TRBV5-6 and TRBJ1-1, is as follows: DAGVTQSPTHLIKTRGQQVTLRCSPKSGHDTVSWYQQALGQGPQFIFQYYEEEERQRGNFPDRFSGHQFPNYSSELNVNALLLGDSALYLCASSFNRGATEAFFGQGTRLTVV.

This chain links TRBV6-1 with TRBJ2-1, with 9 bases lining up with TRBD1. The CDR3 consists of 15 residues. CDR1 is MNHNS and CDR2 is SASEGT in the germline V gene. With V trimmed by 3 bases and J by 9 bases, 9 bases remained unmatched. CDR3 region: CASSDTGTGLGEQFF. The CDR3 DNA reads as TGTGCCAGCAGTGACACCGGGACAGGGTTAGGTGAGCAGTTCTTC.

The sample holds a few counts of this clone. J is TRBJ1-4 and V is TRBV12-3 or TRBV12-4; tentatively, D is TRBD1 (5 bases). The CDR3 is 13 amino acids. Trimming took 7 bases from V and 3 from J, leaving 9 bases between them. This CDR3 reads CASKRQPNEKLFF. The CDR3 DNA follows: TGTGCCAGCAAACGACAGCCTAATGAAAAACTGTTTTTT.

Here the CDR3 DNA reads TGCGCCAGCAGTGAGGCCAGCTCCTACAATGAGCAGTTCTTC. Translation: CASSEASSYNEQFF. The J gene is TRBJ2-1, the V gene TRBV5-1, with unresolved D. This CDR3 comprises 14 residues. The ends were cut back, 5 bases at V and 0 bases at J, with 9 bases in the middle. CDR1 is SGHRS, CDR2 YFSETQ, per germline.

The chain uses TRBV2 and TRBJ2-7, with a weak D call TRBD1 (6 bases). CDR1 and CDR2 from the germline V gene are SNHLY and FYNNEI. The CDR3 length is 16 residues. Trimming stripped 2 bases from V and 0 bases from J, with 14 bases between. CDR3 bases: TGTGCCAGCAGTGAATTGAGGACAGCCGCCTCCTACGAGCAGTACTTC. This sequence encodes CASSELRTAASYEQYF.